What follows are 11 T cell receptor beta chains derived from one specimen sequenced in a study of molecular identifiers for immune sequencing clone quantification. Using its own MiXCR run on the PCR reads, TCRdb lists one record per CDR3 protein. The sample lists approximately 670,000 distinct CDR3 sequences, just under 20% seen once, with under 0.95% in the top ten. The sequenced sample was naive CD8+ T cells from blood, with Jurkat cell RNA spiked in. Noted subset: FACS-sorted CD8+CD4-CCR7+CD45RA+ naive T cells. The receptors here all came from a human donor in good health. Some libraries in this study had Jurkat cell RNA spiked in.

This chain connects TRBV7-9 to TRBJ2-7, with 7 bases matching TRBD2. The CDR3 covers 12 residues. CDR1 and CDR2 (germline): SEHNR, FQNEAQ (reference sequence). Losses at the gene ends were 5 bases for V and 5 bases for J; bases not matched to a gene: 3. The CDR3 DNA sequence: TGTGCCAGCAGCCGGCTAGCGGACGAGCAGTACTTC. Its translation: CASSRLADEQYF.

This clonotype has at least ten counts. The chain combines TRBV5-4 with TRBJ2-3; no reliable D call. Trimming stripped 6 bases from V and 6 bases from J, with 14 bases between. The CDR3 is made up of 13 amino acids. Germline V CDR1 and CDR2: SGHNT, YYREEE (reference sequence). CDR3: CASTHLSQDTQYF. CDR3 nucleotide sequence: TGTGCCAGCACCCACCTCTCGCAGGATACGCAGTATTTT. The whole variable domain, filled in from reference TRBV5-4 and TRBJ2-3, reads ETGVTQSPTHLIKTRGQQVTLRCSSQSGHNTVSWYQQALGQGPQFIFQYYREEENGRGNFPPRFSGLQFPNYSSELNVNALELDDSALYLCASTHLSQDTQYFGPGTRLTVL.

The table lists this clonotype with many counts. This chain connects TRBV7-2 to TRBJ1-2; D perhaps matches TRBD1 (6 bases). With 2 bases removed from V and 6 bases from J, the gap between germline ends came to 10 bases. This CDR3 is built from 13 residues. Germline V gives CDR1 SGHTA, CDR2 FQGNSA. CDR3 loop: CASSLSGGDGYTF. DNA for the CDR3: TGTGCCAGCAGCTTATCTGGGGGCGATGGCTACACCTTC.

Note on this clonotype: A much larger clone lies a single base off, so this may be a read error. CDR3 in DNA: TGTGCCAGCAGCGCGGGACTAGCGGGAGGTCAGACAGATACGCGGTATTTT. It translates to CASSAGLAGGQTDTRYF. The chain carries TRBV7-6 and TRBJ2-3, with TRBD2 identical over 15 bases. Germline V CDR1 and CDR2: SGHVS, FNYEAQ. CDR3 length equals 17 residues.

This clonotype was seen ten or more times. The V gene is TRBV12-3 or TRBV12-4, the J gene TRBJ2-1; D remains unclear. Trimming cost V 8 bases and J 4 bases, with 15 bases left between them. The CDR3 extends over 14 amino acids. CDR3 DNA sequence: TGTGCCAGCCGTGTGCTGGGCCCATACAATGAGCAGTTCTTC. This codes for CASRVLGPYNEQFF.

This clonotype was picked up many times. This chain links TRBV12-3 or TRBV12-4 with TRBJ2-2; no firm D call. The V and J ends lost 5 bases and 9 bases respectively, with 16 bases between them. This CDR3 is 14 amino acids long. The CDR3 loop reads CASSPIVVIRELFF. The CDR3 coding sequence is TGTGCCAGCAGTCCCATTGTTGTGATCCGGGAGCTGTTTTTT.

In this sample, this clonotype turned up many times. This chain joins TRBV5-4 and TRBJ2-7, with unresolved D. CDR1 and CDR2 (germline): SGHNT, YYREEE (reference sequence). The CDR3 is 15 residues long. Trimming left V 4 bases short and J 1 base short, with 15 bases between. The CDR3 nucleotides read TGTGCCAGCAGCCCAGCCTCGGTGGGTTCCTACGAGCAGTACTTC. Its translation is CASSPASVGSYEQYF. Based on the CDR3 plus reference TRBV5-4 and TRBJ2-7, the full variable domain is ETGVTQSPTHLIKTRGQQVTLRCSSQSGHNTVSWYQQALGQGPQFIFQYYREEENGRGNFPPRFSGLQFPNYSSELNVNALELDDSALYLCASSPASVGSYEQYFGPGTRLTVT.

In the case of this clonotype: A read error may be the cause here, since a much bigger clone is one base away. This chain links TRBV7-9 with TRBJ1-1, with D unclear. CDR1 and CDR2 (germline): SEHNR, FQNEAQ (reference sequence). The CDR3 totals 13 residues. The CDR3 coding sequence is TGTGCCAGCGCCAGGACTGGGAACACTGATGCTTTCTTT. Its translation: CASARTGNTDAFF.

The chain employs TRBV5-5 and TRBJ2-1; maybe TRBD1 (6 bases). Germline CDR1 and CDR2: SGHKS and YYEKEE (reference sequence). The CDR3 is 15 amino acids. Trimming took 3 bases from V and 4 from J, leaving 14 bases between them. The CDR3: CASSSGVNGYNEQFF. The CDR3 DNA sequence: TGTGCCAGCAGCTCAGGGGTGAACGGGTACAATGAGCAGTTCTTC.

This clonotype occurred many times. The chain recombines TRBV5-4 with TRBJ1-2; D remains ambiguous. Trimming removed 0 bases at V and 9 bases at J, with 6 bases between. The CDR3 has 11 residues. CDR1 and CDR2 (germline): SGHNT, YYREEE (reference sequence). CDR3 nucleotides: TGTGCCAGCAGCTTGGTCGGCCGCTACACCTTC. It encodes CASSLVGRYTF.

The CDR3 sequence: CASSIVGTSGGINIQYF. Here the CDR3 DNA reads TGTGCCAGTAGTATAGTAGGGACTAGCGGGGGGATAAACATTCAGTACTTC. The chain carries TRBV19 and TRBJ2-4; TRBD2 aligns across 15 bases. J was trimmed by 6 bases and V by 1 base; bases with no gene match: 4. The CDR3 contains 17 residues. Germline CDR1 is LNHDA and CDR2 is SQIVND (reference sequence).